The T cell receptor beta chain under discussion was sequenced for a study of glioma-infiltrating T cells. The sample holds a few counts of this clonotype. What it binds is unknown. Findings and caveats of the study: CDR3 overlap between tissue and blood was very small.

Amplification of TCR alpha and beta CDR3 regions from RNA used iRepertoire nested multiplex PCR. TCRdb re-called the multiplex PCR reads through MiXCR, storing one row per CDR3 protein. The sample consists of more than 350,000 distinct CDR3 sequences, approximately 42% of them appearing once. V lost 3 bases to trimming and J lost 3 bases, with 18 bases between them. From germline, CDR1 is DFQATT and CDR2 SNEGSKA (reference sequence). CDR3 size: 15 residues. The genes are TRBV20-1 and TRBJ2-7; tentative D call: TRBD2 (5 bases). The source of this sequence is a human donor with low-grade glioma or glioblastoma, undergoing nonglioma brain surgery, or in good health (not recorded which). The sequenced sample consisted of glioma tissue, nonneoplastic brain tissue, or PBMCs (not recorded which). CDR3 coding DNA: TGCAGTGCTAGGTTTGTGAGACTACAACTCTACGAGCAGTACTTC. It is translated as CSARFVRLQLYEQYF.